The clone carrying this T cell receptor (beta chain) was observed a handful of times. From the RT-PCR reads, TCRdb called clonotypes with MiXCR, one entry per CDR3 protein. The table includes approximately 720,000 distinct CDR3 sequences, approximately 15% detected once. Deletions cut 5 bases from V and 6 bases from J, with 12 bases between. The CDR3 contains 13 residues. The germline gives CDR1 SGHRS, CDR2 YFSETQ. Sequenced: memory CD4+ T cells from blood. The V gene is TRBV5-1, the J gene TRBJ1-5; D gene uncertain. The clonotype was recovered from a female donor in good health, serving as a healthy control. The CDR3: CASREWVGQPQHF. For the CDR3, the DNA is TGCGCCAGCAGGGAGTGGGTAGGTCAGCCCCAGCATTTT.